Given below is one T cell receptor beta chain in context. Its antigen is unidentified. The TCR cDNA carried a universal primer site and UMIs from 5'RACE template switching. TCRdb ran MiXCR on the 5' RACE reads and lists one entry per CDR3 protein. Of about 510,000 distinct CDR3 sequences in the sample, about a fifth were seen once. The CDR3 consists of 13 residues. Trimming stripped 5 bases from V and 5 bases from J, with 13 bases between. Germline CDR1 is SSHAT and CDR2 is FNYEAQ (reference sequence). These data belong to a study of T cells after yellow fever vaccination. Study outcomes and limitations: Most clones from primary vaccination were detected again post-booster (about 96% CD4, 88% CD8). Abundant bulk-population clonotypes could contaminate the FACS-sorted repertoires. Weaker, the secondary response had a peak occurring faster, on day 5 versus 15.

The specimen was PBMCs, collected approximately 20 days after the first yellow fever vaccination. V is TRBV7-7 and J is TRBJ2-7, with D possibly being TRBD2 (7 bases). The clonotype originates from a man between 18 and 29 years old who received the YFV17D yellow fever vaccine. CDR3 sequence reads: CASSPGRGDEQYF. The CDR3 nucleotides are TGTGCCAGCAGCCCTGGGAGGGGGGACGAGCAGTACTTC.